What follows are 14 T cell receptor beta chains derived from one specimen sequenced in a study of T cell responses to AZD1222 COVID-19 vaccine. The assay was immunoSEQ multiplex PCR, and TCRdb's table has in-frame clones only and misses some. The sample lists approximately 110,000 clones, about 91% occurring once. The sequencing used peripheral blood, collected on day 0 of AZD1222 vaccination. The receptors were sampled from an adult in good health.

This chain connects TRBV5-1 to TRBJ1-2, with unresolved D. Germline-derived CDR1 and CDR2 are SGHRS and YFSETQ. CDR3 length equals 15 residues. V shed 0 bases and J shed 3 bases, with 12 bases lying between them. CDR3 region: CASSLAPGYDYGYTF. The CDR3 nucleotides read TGCGCCAGCAGCTTGGCCCCGGGTTACGACTATGGCTACACCTTC.

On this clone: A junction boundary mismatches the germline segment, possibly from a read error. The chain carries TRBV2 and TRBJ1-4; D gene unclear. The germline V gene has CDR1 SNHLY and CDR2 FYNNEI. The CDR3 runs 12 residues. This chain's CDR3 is CASHGVGGTHSF. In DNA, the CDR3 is TGTGCCAGCCATGGAGTCGGAGGAACCCACTCTTTT.

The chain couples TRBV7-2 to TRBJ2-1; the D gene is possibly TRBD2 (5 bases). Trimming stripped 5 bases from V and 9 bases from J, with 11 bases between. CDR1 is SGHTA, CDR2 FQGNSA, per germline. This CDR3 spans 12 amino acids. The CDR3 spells CASSVRAGEQFF. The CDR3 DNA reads TGTGCCAGCAGCGTCCGGGCGGGTGAGCAGTTCTTC.

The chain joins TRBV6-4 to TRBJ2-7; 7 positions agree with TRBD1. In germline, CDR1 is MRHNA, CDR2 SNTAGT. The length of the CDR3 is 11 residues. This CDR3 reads CVSTGNYEQYF. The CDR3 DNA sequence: TGTGTCTCGACAGGGAACTACGAGCAGTACTTC.

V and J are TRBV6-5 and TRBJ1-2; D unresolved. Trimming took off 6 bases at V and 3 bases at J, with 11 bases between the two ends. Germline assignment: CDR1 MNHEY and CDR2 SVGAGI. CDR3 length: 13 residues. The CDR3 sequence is CASRSGLDYGYTF. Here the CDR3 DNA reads TGTGCCAGCAGATCGGGTCTGGACTATGGCTACACCTTC.

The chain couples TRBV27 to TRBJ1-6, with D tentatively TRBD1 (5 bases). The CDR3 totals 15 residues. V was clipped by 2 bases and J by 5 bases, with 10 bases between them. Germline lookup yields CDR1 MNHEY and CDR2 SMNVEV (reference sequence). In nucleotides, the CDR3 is TGTGCCAGCAGTTTAAGGGGCAAGGATAATTCACCCCTCCACTTT. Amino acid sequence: CASSLRGKDNSPLHF.

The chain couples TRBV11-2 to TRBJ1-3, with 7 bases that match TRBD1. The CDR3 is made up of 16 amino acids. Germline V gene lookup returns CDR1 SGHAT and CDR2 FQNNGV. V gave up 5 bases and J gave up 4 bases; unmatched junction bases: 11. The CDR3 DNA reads TGTGCCAGCAGCACCCGACAGGGAGGCGTCGGAAACACCATATATTTT. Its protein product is CASSTRQGGVGNTIYF.

CDR3: CASSHRDRDEQYF. The CDR3 DNA follows: TGTGCCAGCAGCCACCGGGACAGGGACGAGCAGTACTTC. The V gene is TRBV7-2, the J gene TRBJ2-7; 9 bases align to TRBD1. Trimming at V came to 5 bases and at J to 5 bases, leaving 4 bases not matched to a gene. Germline V lookup: CDR1 SGHTA, CDR2 FQGNSA. The CDR3 is 13 residues long.

As DNA, the CDR3 is TGTGCCAGTAGTTCTCAAACAGGGGACTACTCTGGAAACACCATATATTTT. It yields the protein CASSSQTGDYSGNTIYF. The V and J genes are TRBV19 and TRBJ1-3, with 7 bases that match TRBD1. After removal of 5 bases from V and 0 bases from J, the junction contained 10 bases not matched to a gene. Germline V gene lookup returns CDR1 LNHDA and CDR2 SQIVND (reference sequence). The CDR3 spans 17 residues.

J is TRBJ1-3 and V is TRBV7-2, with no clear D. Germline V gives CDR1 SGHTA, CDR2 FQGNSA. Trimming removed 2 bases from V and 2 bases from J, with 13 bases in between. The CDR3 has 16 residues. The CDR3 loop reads CASSLKRMLTGNTIYF. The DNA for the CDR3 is TGTGCCAGCAGCTTAAAGCGAATGTTGACTGGAAACACCATATATTTT.

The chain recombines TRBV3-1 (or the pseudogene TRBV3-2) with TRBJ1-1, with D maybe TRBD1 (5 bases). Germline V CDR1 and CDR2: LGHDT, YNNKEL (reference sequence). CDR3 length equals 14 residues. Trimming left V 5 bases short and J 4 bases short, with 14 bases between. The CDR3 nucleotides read TGTGCCAGCAGCAAGTCCGACGGGGGCACTGAAGCTTTCTTT. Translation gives CASSKSDGGTEAFF.

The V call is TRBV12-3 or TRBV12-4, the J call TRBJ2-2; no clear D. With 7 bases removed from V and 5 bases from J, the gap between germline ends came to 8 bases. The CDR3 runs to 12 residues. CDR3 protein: CASIQRTGELFF. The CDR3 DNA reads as TGTGCCAGCATCCAGAGAACCGGGGAGCTGTTTTTT.

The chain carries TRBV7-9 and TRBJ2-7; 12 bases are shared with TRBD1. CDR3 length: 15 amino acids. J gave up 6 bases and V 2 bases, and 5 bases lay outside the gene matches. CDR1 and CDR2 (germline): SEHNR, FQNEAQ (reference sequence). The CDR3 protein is CASSLTGQGAPEQYF. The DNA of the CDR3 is TGTGCCAGCAGCTTAACGGGACAGGGGGCGCCCGAGCAGTACTTC.

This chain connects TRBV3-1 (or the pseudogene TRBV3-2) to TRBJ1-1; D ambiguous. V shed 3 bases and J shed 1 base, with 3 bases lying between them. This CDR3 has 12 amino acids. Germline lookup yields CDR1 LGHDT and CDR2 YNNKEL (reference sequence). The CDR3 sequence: CASSQQNTEAFF. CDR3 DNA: TGTGCCAGCAGCCAGCAGAACACTGAAGCTTTCTTT.